The 26 T cell receptor beta chains below all came from one sample that was sequenced in a study of neurological immune-mediated disorders. Documented time point: longitudinal time-point 1 (baseline). One entry per CDR3 protein results from TCRdb running MiXCR on the 5' RACE reads. Of some 54,000 distinct CDR3 sequences detected, around 10% appear once; the ten largest clones hold about 6.6%. Sequencing was carried out using PBMCs. These receptors all come from a male donor with HTLV-1-associated myelopathy (HAM/TSP).

This clonotype was detected many times. J is TRBJ2-5 and V is TRBV18, with unresolved D. V lost 2 bases to trimming and J lost 3 bases, with 7 bases between them. The CDR3 extends over 13 amino acids. The germline gives CDR1 KGHSH, CDR2 LQKENI. CDR3 sequence reads: CASSPEFEETQYF. The CDR3 coding sequence is TGTGCCAGCTCACCAGAGTTTGAAGAGACCCAGTACTTC.

This clonotype occurred once. Just one base apart from a much larger clone, this may be a read error. CDR3: CAGSSSGANVLTF. The CDR3 nucleotides are TGTGCCGGCAGTTCTTCTGGGGCCAACGTCCTGACTTTC. This chain uses TRBV6-2 or TRBV6-3 with TRBJ2-6; no reliable D call. CDR1 is MNHEY and CDR2 is SVGEGT in the germline V gene. The CDR3 is made up of 13 amino acids.

This clonotype appeared many times. The rearrangement joins TRBV20-1 to TRBJ1-2; D is unresolved. This CDR3 spans 8 amino acids. V dropped 5 bases and J dropped 10 bases, with 5 bases sitting between them. Germline values: CDR1 DFQATT, CDR2 SNEGSKA (reference sequence). CDR3 sequence reads: CSASPYTF. CDR3 sequence (DNA): TGCAGTGCTTCTCCCTACACCTTC.

This clonotype appeared many times. V gene TRBV9 combines with J gene TRBJ2-7, with D possibly being TRBD1 (6 bases). CDR1 SGDLS and CDR2 YYNGEE come from the germline V gene. V shed 0 bases and J shed 2 bases, with 12 bases lying between them. The CDR3 extends over 15 amino acids. In DNA form, the CDR3 reads TGTGCCAGCAGCGTAGGGGACATACACACCTACGAGCAGTACTTC. This translates into CASSVGDIHTYEQYF.

Many counts were recorded for this clonotype. The chain is built from TRBV20-1 and TRBJ2-1; 11 bases are a match to TRBD2. J was trimmed by 5 bases and V by 3 bases; bases with no gene match: 9. Germline V gene lookup returns CDR1 DFQATT and CDR2 SNEGSKA (reference sequence). CDR3 length: 16 residues. The CDR3 region has the DNA TGCAGTGCTAGCCTTCCGACTAGCGGGGATGACAATGAGCAGTTCTTC. Amino acids: CSASLPTSGDDNEQFF.

This clonotype has a count of ten or more. The CDR3 bases are TGTGCCAGCAGCGGGACAGGGGGCTCACCCCTCCACTTT. It specifies CASSGTGGSPLHF. The chain employs TRBV9 and TRBJ1-6; 11 bases align to TRBD1. The V gene's germline CDR1 is SGDLS and CDR2 YYNGEE. Trimming cost V 3 bases and J 10 bases; bases outside gene matches: 0. The length of the CDR3 is 13 residues.

This clonotype was seen at least ten times. This chain connects TRBV7-6 to TRBJ1-2, with D possibly TRBD1 on 5 matching bases. V was pared by 3 bases and J by 8 bases, with 13 bases between. CDR3 length: 13 amino acids. Germline CDR1 is SGHVS and CDR2 is FNYEAQ. CDR3 residues: CASSFSSGDGYTF. CDR3 bases: TGTGCCAGCAGCTTCAGCTCGGGGGACGGCTACACCTTC.

This clonotype was detected many times. The CDR3 nucleotides are TGCGCCAGCAGCCAGGGGGCCCTCGAAGAGACCCAGTACTTC. The encoded protein is CASSQGALEETQYF. This chain links TRBV5-1 with TRBJ2-5; 8 bases map to TRBD1. This CDR3 is built from 14 residues. Germline V lookup: CDR1 SGHRS, CDR2 YFSETQ. With V trimmed by 4 bases and J by 3 bases, 5 bases remained unmatched.

This clonotype appeared many times. The CDR3 sequence: CASSEQGSGNQPQHF. The CDR3 DNA follows: TGCGCCAGCAGCGAACAGGGCTCCGGCAATCAGCCCCAGCATTTT. The J gene is TRBJ1-5, the V gene TRBV5-1; D might be TRBD1 (6 bases). This CDR3 spans 15 amino acids. V lost 4 bases, J lost 2 bases, and 13 bases lay in between. The V gene's germline CDR1 is SGHRS and CDR2 YFSETQ.

The chain couples TRBV18 to TRBJ2-7; D may be TRBD2 (6 bases). The CDR3 extends over 16 amino acids. From germline, CDR1 is KGHSH and CDR2 LQKENI. The V gene lost 1 base and the J gene lost 7 bases, with 20 bases spanning the gap. This CDR3 reads CASSPRDGGDYREQYF. CDR3 nucleotides: TGTGCCAGCTCACCACGGGACGGAGGGGATTATAGGGAGCAGTACTTC.

This clonotype was observed at least ten times. The V call is TRBV30, the J call TRBJ1-6; 8 positions agree with TRBD1. This CDR3 contains 15 residues. Germline V gene sequence: CDR1 GTSNPN, CDR2 SVGIG (reference sequence). The J segment lost 7 bases and the V segment lost 0 bases, leaving 5 bases of the junction unmatched. The CDR3 DNA reads as TGTGCCTGGAGTGTCCAGGGGGCGGGGAATTCACCCCTCCACTTT. Amino acid sequence: CAWSVQGAGNSPLHF.

The chain is built from TRBV9 and TRBJ2-5; TRBD1 matches 8 bases. The CDR3 has 14 amino acids. Germline CDR1 and CDR2: SGDLS and YYNGEE. The V gene end was trimmed by 3 bases and the J gene end by 5 bases; junction bases not matched to a gene: 6. Written as DNA, the CDR3 is TGTGCCAGCAGCGCCAGACAGGGGATGGAGACCCAGTACTTC. It yields the protein CASSARQGMETQYF.

This clonotype has at least ten counts. This chain uses TRBV7-2 with TRBJ1-5; 8 positions agree with TRBD1. The V gene's germline CDR1 is SGHTA and CDR2 FQGNSA. The V and J ends lost 4 bases and 4 bases, in that order; junction bases with no gene match: 6. CDR3 length equals 15 residues. CDR3 sequence (DNA): TGTGCCAGCAGCTGGACAGGGAGAGGAAATCAGCCCCAGCATTTT. Translation: CASSWTGRGNQPQHF.

CDR3 in DNA: TGTGCCAGCAGTTCAGGACAGGTGGGGGTTTATAGCAATCAGCCCCAGCATTTT. Protein: CASSSGQVGVYSNQPQHF. The V gene is TRBV27, the J gene TRBJ1-5; 7 positions match TRBD1. The V gene's germline CDR1 is MNHEY and CDR2 SMNVEV (reference sequence). The CDR3 contains 18 residues. Unmatched junction bases numbered 12, after V lost 4 bases and J lost 0 bases.

Remarks on this clonotype: At one end, the junction sequence differs from germline, possibly due to a read error. This chain links TRBV7-3 with TRBJ1-1, with no clear D. This CDR3 has 13 amino acids. Germline CDR1 SGHTA, CDR2 FQGTGA. The CDR3 DNA sequence: TGTGTCAGTAGCCCCCAGTCGAACACTGAAGCTTTTTTT. As protein: CVSSPQSNTEAFF.

This clonotype occurred many times. The chain links TRBV12-3 or TRBV12-4 to TRBJ2-5; D is unclear. V lost 3 bases, J lost 5 bases, and 10 bases lay in between. This CDR3 region has 13 residues. The CDR3 DNA reads as TGTGCCAGCAGTTTCGGGTCGGTCGAGACCCAGTACTTC. This translates into CASSFGSVETQYF.

This clonotype has ten or more counts. V is TRBV20-1 and J is TRBJ1-2; 9 bases agree with TRBD1. CDR3 length: 12 amino acids. Germline V CDR1 and CDR2: DFQATT, SNEGSKA (reference sequence). The V gene end was trimmed by 5 bases and the J gene end by 5 bases; junction bases not matched to a gene: 3. This CDR3 is CSAFGTGYGYTF. CDR3 coding DNA: TGCAGTGCTTTCGGGACAGGGTATGGCTACACCTTC.

Many counts were recorded for this clonotype. The chain is built from TRBV20-1 and TRBJ1-2, with D perhaps TRBD1 (6 bases). The germline V and J ends were trimmed by 6 bases and 7 bases, with 33 bases remaining between them. The CDR3 runs 18 residues. Germline CDR1 is DFQATT and CDR2 is SNEGSKA (reference sequence). The CDR3 reads CSALLTGTSNREIGGYTF. The DNA of the CDR3 is TGCAGTGCCCTGCTTACCGGGACATCCAACAGGGAGATTGGTGGCTACACCTTC.

In its sample, this clonotype was seen many times. The CDR3 sequence is CASSSGGKRTGELFF. The DNA of the CDR3 is TGTGCCAGCAGCTCGGGCGGGAAGCGCACCGGGGAGCTGTTTTTT. The chain carries TRBV28 and TRBJ2-2; D is possibly TRBD2 (6 bases). CDR3 length equals 15 residues. Germline V gives CDR1 MDHEN, CDR2 SYDVKM. With 6 bases removed from V and 4 bases from J, the gap between germline ends came to 15 bases.

This clonotype showed up many times. The chain couples TRBV20-1 to TRBJ2-1; a weak D match, TRBD1 (6 bases). This CDR3 comprises 13 residues. Trimming cost V 3 bases and J 1 base, with 7 bases left between them. The germline V gene encodes CDR1 DFQATT and CDR2 SNEGSKA (reference sequence). CDR3 protein: CSASDRSYNEQFF. The CDR3 coding sequence is TGCAGTGCTAGTGACAGGTCCTACAATGAGCAGTTCTTC.

This clonotype has more than one count but fewer than ten. The CDR3 reads CASSEGDTQYF. The CDR3 DNA sequence: TGTGCCAGCAGCGAGGGGGATACGCAGTATTTT. This sequence joins TRBV7-6 and TRBJ2-3; D may match TRBD1 or TRBD2 (5 bases each). Germline loops: CDR1 SGHVS, CDR2 FNYEAQ. The CDR3 contains 11 residues. V lost 5 bases and J lost 6, with 6 bases in between.

This clonotype was observed at least ten times. The chain links TRBV9 to TRBJ2-3; D remains unclear. The CDR3 totals 12 residues. Germline V gene lookup returns CDR1 SGDLS and CDR2 YYNGEE. V was pared by 0 bases and J by 3 bases, with 2 bases between. The CDR3 DNA follows: TGTGCCAGCAGCGTAGGTACAGATACGCAGTATTTT. This encodes CASSVGTDTQYF.

This clonotype was counted ten times or more. The chain uses TRBV14 and TRBJ2-1; D gene unclear. The CDR3 is made up of 15 amino acids. Germline CDR1 reads SGHDN; CDR2 reads FVKESK. The germline V and J ends were trimmed by 0 bases and 5 bases, with 11 bases remaining between them. The CDR3 sequence is CASSQEHSGHNEQFF. CDR3 DNA sequence: TGTGCCAGCAGCCAAGAACATTCCGGTCACAATGAGCAGTTCTTC.

The chain links TRBV6-2 or TRBV6-3 to TRBJ1-2; D gene uncertain. Trimming took 5 bases from V and 7 from J, leaving 11 bases between them. CDR3 length: 12 residues. Germline V lookup: CDR1 MNHEY, CDR2 SVGEGT. Here the CDR3 reads CASSRQAAGYTF. The CDR3 nucleotides are TGTGCCAGCAGTCGTCAGGCGGCTGGCTACACCTTC.

The sample holds a few counts of this clonotype. The rearrangement links TRBV7-9 to TRBJ1-1; D is uncertain. This CDR3 has 15 amino acids. Germline loops: CDR1 SEHNR, CDR2 FQNEAQ (reference sequence). V was shortened by 1 base and J by 3 bases, with 12 bases between the two germline ends. CDR3 loop: CASSLGGNRDTEAFF. The DNA of the CDR3 is TGTGCCAGCAGCTTAGGCGGGAACCGAGACACTGAAGCTTTCTTT.

This clonotype has a count of ten or more. The rearrangement uses TRBV19 and TRBJ1-6, with unresolved D. Trimming cost V 5 bases and J 7 bases, with 18 bases left between them. Germline V gene data show CDR1 as LNHDA and CDR2 as SQIVND (reference sequence). CDR3 length: 16 residues. CDR3 region: CASSSGPHSGNSPLHF. CDR3 bases: TGTGCCAGTAGTTCCGGGCCCCACAGCGGAAATTCACCCCTCCACTTT.